Sequencing of this T cell receptor (beta chain) was carried out in a study of T cells in Graves' hyperthyroidism and ophthalmopathy. Study details: Pretreatment peripheral blood was obtained at initial diagnosis.

Whole-study findings and limits: Among clonotypes expanded in thyroid above 0.001, most were also found in blood.

Notes on this clonotype: Its antigen is undetermined.

Researchers amplified the TCR beta CDR3 regions from RNA transcripts. TCR CDR3 regions were first amplified by RT-PCR with HTBI primers. TCRdb ran MiXCR on the multiplex PCR reads and lists one entry per CDR3 protein. The repertoire consists of 350,000 to 400,000 distinct CDR3 sequences, with under 20% occurring once and the leading ten covering around 4%. The length of the CDR3 is 19 residues. V dropped 3 bases and J dropped 0; count of bases not matched to a gene: 14. CDR1 is LGHDT, CDR2 YNNKEL, per germline (reference sequence). Uncontrolled infection, other autoimmune disease, pregnancy or lactation excluded patients. Thyroid ultrasound and orbital computed tomography, with clinical symptoms and serum thyroxine and TRAb, informed diagnoses.

The chain is built from TRBV3-1 and TRBJ1-5, with 7 positions matching TRBD1. The TCR was taken from a woman aged 18-29 years with Graves' hyperthyroidism. The sample taken for sequencing was blood. The CDR3 DNA sequence: TGTGCCAGCAGCCACCGGCGTGGCTCCGGGACAGCTAGCAATCAGCCCCAGCATTTT. Translation gives CASSHRRGSGTASNQPQHF.